Sequencing of this T cell receptor beta chain was carried out in a study of glioma-infiltrating T cells. The germline V gene has CDR1 DFQATT and CDR2 SNEGSKA (reference sequence). The CDR3 consists of 13 residues. Trimming removed 7 bases at V and 4 bases at J, with 17 bases between. Using RNA template, CDR3s of TCR alpha and beta were amplified with iRepertoire arm-PCR. One-step reverse transcription and amplification started from approximately 100-400 ng of tissue mRNA or PBMC total RNA. TCRdb re-derived calls from the multiplex PCR reads in MiXCR, one entry per CDR3 protein. The sample comprises over 120,000 distinct CDR3 sequences, 30% to 40% of which are singletons, and around 18% rests with the top ten. To note about this clonotype: The antigen is undetermined.

Study-level results: Non-neoplastic patients had below-expected tissue-blood divergence, while all gliomas exceeded expectation. CDR3 overlap between tissue and blood was very small.

The sample taken for sequencing was glioma tissue, nonneoplastic brain tissue, or PBMCs (not recorded which). The chain recombines TRBV20-1 with TRBJ2-7, with D uncertain. This clonotype was sampled from a human donor with low-grade glioma or glioblastoma, undergoing nonglioma brain surgery, or in good health (not recorded which). The chain's CDR3 is CSVRRPNLYEQYF. The CDR3 DNA is TGCAGTGTCAGGCGTCCGAATCTTTACGAGCAGTACTTC.